Detailed here is one T cell receptor (beta chain). Its antigen is not identified. These data come from a study of T cells expressing NK-cell markers. Study-wide results and limits: The leading position in the CD3+CD56-NKG2C+ fraction of several donors also went to these clonotypes.

CDR3 length: 13 amino acids. Germline V CDR1 and CDR2: SGDLS, YYNGEE. The authors made TCR beta cDNA libraries by 5'RACE template switching. This switching added a universal primer site and UMIs. TCRdb reworked the 5' RACE reads into one entry per CDR3 protein, no DNA. The sample table sets out about 430,000 distinct CDR3 sequences. The chain joins TRBV9 to TRBJ1-6. This TCR came from a woman aged 45-59 years in good health. The sequencing sample was made of blood T cells: a sorted CD56 or NKG2C T cell subset, CD4+ or CD8+ T cells, or bulk PBMC T cells (not recorded which). The CDR3 protein is CASSVVEESPLHF.